The present entry profiles one TCR beta chain with its context. Its antigen is unidentified. V trimming: 0 bases; J trimming: 0 bases; junction bases outside the gene matches: 2. The CDR3 runs 14 residues. Germline CDR1 reads SQVTM; CDR2 reads ANQGSEA. The sample belongs to a study of T cell responses to AZD1222 COVID-19 vaccine. Overall study results and limits: Nearly half of spike-specific TCRs reportedly target unmutated variant regions. The peak T cell response came first, and repertoires were sampled only after it.

TCRdb's copy holds only in-frame clones and misses some; the assay was immunoSEQ multiplex PCR. This sample has roughly 96,000 clones; roughly 90% occur once, and the top ten carry under 30%. The input for sequencing was peripheral blood, taken on day 0 of AZD1222 vaccination. J is TRBJ2-7 and V is TRBV29-1; TRBD1 agrees at 7 bases. This receptor was identified in an adult in good health. DNA for the CDR3: TGCAGCGTTGAAGACAGGGGGAGCTCCTACGAGCAGTACTTC. This translates into CSVEDRGSSYEQYF.